These 12 T cell receptor beta chains were all obtained from the same sample, sequenced in a study of shared clonotypes between healthy human individuals. Using immunoSEQ multiplex PCR, the repertoire was profiled, and TCRdb retains in-frame clones only, with some absent. The sample lists under 1,100,000 clones; approximately 76% were seen once. Sequenced sample: memory CD4+ T cells sorted from blood. The sample's subset: CD45RA-negative fraction. Receptors originate from a man between 18 and 35 years old in good health.

The chain combines TRBV6-6 with TRBJ1-4; D is undetermined. The CDR3 sequence is 11 residues long. Germline lookup yields CDR1 MNHNY and CDR2 SVGAGI (reference sequence). Trimming left V 8 bases short and J 2 bases short, with 3 bases between. CDR3 in DNA: TGTGCCAGCCGCACTAATGAAAAACTGTTTTTT. This codes for CASRTNEKLFF.

In nucleotides, the CDR3 is TGTGCCAGCAGACGACAACAGGGGAAGAACACTGAAGCTTTCTTT. It codes for CASRRQQGKNTEAFF. The rearrangement uses TRBV13 and TRBJ1-1, with 7 bases aligning to TRBD1. CDR1 and CDR2 (germline): PRHDT, FYEKMQ (reference sequence). J gave up 1 base and V 6 bases, and 8 bases lay outside the gene matches. The CDR3 totals 15 residues.

This clone was seen just once. The chain joins TRBV30 to TRBJ2-2; D might be TRBD2 (5 bases). Trimming removed 0 bases at V and 6 bases at J, with 20 bases between. The CDR3 runs 17 residues. The germline V gene has CDR1 GTSNPN and CDR2 SVGIG (reference sequence). The CDR3 coding sequence is TGTGCCTGGAGTGTACTCGTAGGATTTGGAGGATCCGGGGAGCTGTTTTTT. Its translation is CAWSVLVGFGGSGELFF.

This clone was counted a few times. The CDR3 is CASSQGGRPNQPQHF. CDR3 in DNA: TGTGCCAGCAGCCAAGGGGGGAGGCCCAATCAGCCCCAGCATTTT. V usage is TRBV14 and J usage is TRBJ1-5, with D tentatively TRBD1 (5 bases). The CDR3 sequence is 15 residues long. The germline gives CDR1 SGHDN, CDR2 FVKESK. Trimming cost V 1 base and J 3 bases, with 10 bases left between them.

The rearrangement uses TRBV4-3 and TRBJ1-1; 10 nucleotides align to TRBD1. The CDR3 loop spans 15 amino acids. J lost 4 bases, V lost 4 bases, and 6 bases had no gene match. CDR1 is LGHNA and CDR2 is YSLEER in the germline V gene. The CDR3 sequence is CASSPRTGGGTEAFF. The CDR3 DNA follows: TGCGCCAGCAGCCCCCGGACAGGGGGGGGCACTGAAGCTTTCTTT.

This clone was detected a few times. The rearrangement uses TRBV11-2 and TRBJ1-4, with TRBD1 matching 12 bases. This CDR3 has 14 amino acids. Germline CDR1 is SGHAT and CDR2 is FQNNGV. The V gene end was trimmed by 5 bases and the J gene end by 10 bases; junction bases not matched to a gene: 5. For the CDR3, the DNA is TGTGCCAGCAGCGTGCCGGGACAGGGGGCAAAACTGTTTTTT. It codes for CASSVPGQGAKLFF.

This sequence joins TRBV10-2 and TRBJ2-7; D possibly corresponds to TRBD2 (6 bases). The ends were cut back, 9 bases at V and 6 bases at J, with 15 bases in the middle. There are 12 residues in the CDR3. Germline V gene data show CDR1 as WSHSY and CDR2 as SAAADI. As DNA, the CDR3 is TGCGCCAGGCTCGTGGGGAGGCCCGAGCAGTACTTC. Its translation is CARLVGRPEQYF.

CDR3 sequence (DNA): TGTGCCAGCAGTTTGAGGACTAGCGGGAGCAGAAGTGAGCAGTTCTTC. This encodes CASSLRTSGSRSEQFF. The V and J genes are TRBV27 and TRBJ2-1; 13 positions match TRBD2. The germline gives CDR1 MNHEY, CDR2 SMNVEV (reference sequence). The CDR3 length is 16 residues. V was clipped by 3 bases and J by 9 bases; unmatched bases: 8.

The chain employs TRBV7-8 and TRBJ1-6; TRBD1 matches 7 bases. The ends lost 5 bases at V and 7 bases at J; junction bases unmatched: 11. Germline CDR1 reads SGHVS; CDR2 reads FQNEAQ. The CDR3 runs to 16 residues. CDR3 DNA: TGTGCCAGCAGCGATAAAGGACAGGCATTAAATTCACCCCTCCACTTT. Protein product: CASSDKGQALNSPLHF.

This clone was counted a few times. The chain couples TRBV9 to TRBJ2-1; 12 bases are a match to TRBD2. CDR3 length equals 16 residues. With V trimmed by 2 bases and J by 5 bases, 5 bases remained unmatched. Germline V gives CDR1 SGDLS, CDR2 YYNGEE. CDR3 residues: CASSVSGTSGHNEQFF. The DNA for the CDR3 is TGTGCCAGCAGCGTTTCCGGGACTAGCGGGCACAATGAGCAGTTCTTC.

The chain is built from TRBV2 and TRBJ2-1; D may be TRBD1 or TRBD2 (6 bases each). V lost 2 bases and J 13 bases, leaving 27 bases between the germline ends. CDR1 is SNHLY and CDR2 is FYNNEI in the germline V gene. There are 17 residues in the CDR3. The CDR3 bases are TGTGCCAGCAGTGAACCCTTTTCCGGGGGCGGGTTTCTAAACCAGTTCTTC. This codes for CASSEPFSGGGFLNQFF.

Here the CDR3 DNA reads TGTGCCAGTAACGCAGGACTCTCCTACGAGCAGTACTTC. It encodes CASNAGLSYEQYF. J is TRBJ2-7 and V is TRBV19, with D possibly being TRBD2 (5 bases). The CDR3 loop spans 13 amino acids. The V end was cut by 7 bases, the J end by 0 bases, with 10 bases between. The germline V gene encodes CDR1 LNHDA and CDR2 SQIVND (reference sequence).